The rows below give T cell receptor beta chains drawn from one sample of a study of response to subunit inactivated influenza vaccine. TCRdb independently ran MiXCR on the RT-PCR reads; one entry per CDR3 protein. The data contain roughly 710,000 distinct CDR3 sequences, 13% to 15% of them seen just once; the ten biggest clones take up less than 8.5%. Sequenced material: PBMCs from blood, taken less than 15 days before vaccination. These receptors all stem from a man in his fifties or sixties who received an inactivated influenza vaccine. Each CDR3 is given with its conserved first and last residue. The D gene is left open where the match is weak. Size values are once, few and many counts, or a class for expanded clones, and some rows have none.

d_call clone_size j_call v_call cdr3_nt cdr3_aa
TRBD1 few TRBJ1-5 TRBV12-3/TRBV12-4 TGTGCCAGCACCACAGGGACAGGGGGTCAGCCCCAGCATTTT CASTTGTGGQPQHF
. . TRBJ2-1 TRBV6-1 TGTGCCAGCAGTCCGGGTCCCTCAGGGCAGTTCTTC CASSPGPSGQFF
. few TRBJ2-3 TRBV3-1 TGTGCCAGCAGCTATGTGACAGATACGCAGTATTTT CASSYVTDTQYF
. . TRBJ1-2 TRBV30 TGTGCCTGGAGCGGCATTCTGGGGGCAGGTGGCTACACCTTC CAWSGILGAGGYTF
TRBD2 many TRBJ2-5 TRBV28 TGTGCCAGCAGTTCCGGACTAGCGGGAGAGGAGACCCAGTACTTC CASSSGLAGEETQYF
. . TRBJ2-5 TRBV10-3 TGTGCCATCAGTGAAACCCCGGCAGAGACCCAGTACTTC CAISETPAETQYF
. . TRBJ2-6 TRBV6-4 TGTGCCAGCAGTGACAGGGCTGGGGCCAACGTCCTGACTTTC CASSDRAGANVLTF
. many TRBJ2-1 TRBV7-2 TGTGCCAGCAGCTTAGTTACGGGCTCCTACAATGAGCAGTTCTTC CASSLVTGSYNEQFF
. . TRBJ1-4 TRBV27 TGTGCCAGCAGTTTACTGGGAGCCTCAACTAATGAAAAACTGTTTTTT CASSLLGASTNEKLFF
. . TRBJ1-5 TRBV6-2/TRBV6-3 TGTGCCAGCAGTTACGGGCAGGGTCTTGATCAGCCCCAGCATTTT CASSYGQGLDQPQHF
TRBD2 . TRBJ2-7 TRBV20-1 TGCAGTGCTAGATTGTCTAGCGGGATCGAGCAGTACTTC CSARLSSGIEQYF
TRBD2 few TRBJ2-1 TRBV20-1 TGCAGTGCTAGATCCTCCGGACTAGCGGTCGATGAGCAGTTCTTC CSARSSGLAVDEQFF
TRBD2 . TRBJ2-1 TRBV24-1 TGTGCCACCAGTGATTTGCCGGCTAGCGGGAGCTCGTCCTACAATGAGCAGTTCTTC CATSDLPASGSSSYNEQFF
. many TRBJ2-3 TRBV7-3 TGTGCCAGCAGCTTGCTGGCAGCGAGCACAGATACGCAGTATTTT CASSLLAASTDTQYF
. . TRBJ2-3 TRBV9 TGTGCCAGCAGCGTAGATACAGGGACAGATACGCAGTATTTT CASSVDTGTDTQYF
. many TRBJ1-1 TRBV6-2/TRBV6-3 TGTGCCAGCAGTTATAATGTCCGGGACGGAAAAGGGGAAACTGAAGCTTTCTTT CASSYNVRDGKGETEAFF